A selection of T cell receptor beta chains follows, all from one sample in a study of cytomegalovirus exposure and HLA in healthy donors. Some clones are missing from TCRdb's copy, which holds only in-frame ones; the method was immunoSEQ multiplex PCR. The data hold 120,000 or so clones, with roughly four fifths observed a single time. The sample consisted of PBMCs. The receptors derive from a man aged 18 to 30 in good health and CMV-seronegative. The CDR3 runs from the conserved cysteine through the conserved F or W. D genes are given only for firm matches. Clone size appears in some rows only: once, few, many, or a class for an expanded clone.

TRBV7-2,TRBD1,TRBJ1-2,NA,TGTGCCAGCAGCCCGACCGTAAATGACAGGGCCGATGGCTACACCTTC,CASSPTVNDRADGYTF
TRBV27,TRBD1,TRBJ2-5,NA,TGTGCCAGCAGTTGGACAGGGTACGAGACCCAGTACTTC,CASSWTGYETQYF
TRBV27,NA,TRBJ1-3,NA,TGTGCCAGCAGTCCCGAAGACCCAGGCTCTGGAAACACCATATATTTT,CASSPEDPGSGNTIYF
TRBV19,TRBD1,TRBJ1-5,NA,TGTGCCAGTAGTATAATGCGGACAGGGGGCGGCAATCAGCCCCAGCATTTT,CASSIMRTGGGNQPQHF
TRBV2,NA,TRBJ1-1,NA,TGTGCCAGCAAGCCATATCAGGGATCAGGCACTGAAGCTTTCTTT,CASKPYQGSGTEAFF
TRBV7-9,TRBD1,TRBJ1-1,few,TGTGCCAGCAGCCAGGGGGACGCTGAAGCTTTCTTT,CASSQGDAEAFF
TRBV6-5,NA,TRBJ1-1,NA,TGTGCCAGCAGTTGGGAGTTGGGCACTGAAGCTTTCTTT,CASSWELGTEAFF
TRBV19,TRBD1,TRBJ1-4,NA,TGTGCCAGTAGTTCGCGACAGGGGGGAAGTGAAAAACTGTTTTTT,CASSSRQGGSEKLFF
TRBV5-1,TRBD1,TRBJ1-2,NA,TGCGCCAGCAGCATGACAGGGAGTGGGGACTATGGCTACACCTTC,CASSMTGSGDYGYTF
TRBV7-2,NA,TRBJ2-3,NA,TGTGCCAGCAGCTTCCTACCAAATCTGGGCACAGATACGCAGTATTTT,CASSFLPNLGTDTQYF
TRBV7-2,TRBD2,TRBJ2-7,NA,TGTGCCAGCAGCTTACGGCGGGGGATCTCCTACGAGCAGTACTTC,CASSLRRGISYEQYF
TRBV11-2,TRBD1,TRBJ1-6,NA,TGTGCCAGCAGCTCTCGTCCCGGGACAGGGGTACTGGGTAATTCACCCCTCCACTTT,CASSSRPGTGVLGNSPLHF
TRBV19,NA,TRBJ1-6,NA,TGTGCCAGTAGTAGGGGCCTTGACTATAATTCACCCCTCCACTTT,CASSRGLDYNSPLHF
TRBV2,NA,TRBJ1-5,NA,TGTGCCAGCAGTCCTGACCTGGGCAGGGTCAATCAGCCCCAGCATTTT,CASSPDLGRVNQPQHF
TRBV19,TRBD1,TRBJ2-7,NA,TGTGCCAGTAGTATCCGCGGGACAGGGGGCGCGGGCGAGCAGTACTTC,CASSIRGTGGAGEQYF
TRBV19,TRBD1,TRBJ1-1,NA,TGTGCCAGTAGTGAGGAGGAAAGGGACAGGGGCTCTGAAGCTTTCTTT,CASSEEERDRGSEAFF
TRBV19,TRBD1,TRBJ1-6,NA,TGTGCCGTCTGGGACAGACGGCCTAATTCACCCCTCCACTTT,CAVWDRRPNSPLHF
TRBV6-5,TRBD1,TRBJ1-1,NA,TGTGCCAGCAAAAGGGGGCCAGTCACCTCTGAAGCTTTCTTT,CASKRGPVTSEAFF
TRBV15,NA,TRBJ1-5,few,TGTGCCACCAGCAGAGATATACAGCCCCAGCATTTT,CATSRDIQPQHF
TRBV6-6,NA,TRBJ1-2,NA,TGTGCCAGCACCCGGGACACCTCCTATGGCTACACCTTC,CASTRDTSYGYTF
TRBV29-1,TRBD2,TRBJ2-5,NA,TGCAGCGTTGGGGGACTAGCGGGGGAGGAGACCCAGTACTTC,CSVGGLAGEETQYF
TRBV27,NA,TRBJ2-7,NA,TGTGCCAGCAGTTTGTTTCATAACAGCCGCCCCTACGAGCAGTACTTC,CASSLFHNSRPYEQYF
TRBV9,TRBD1,TRBJ2-2,NA,TGTGCCAGCAGCCCCCGACAGGGGAACACCGGGGAGCTGTTTTTT,CASSPRQGNTGELFF
TRBV19,TRBD1,TRBJ1-6,once,TGTGCCAGTAGTACACACGACAGGGGCCGATCACCCCTCCACTTT,CASSTHDRGRSPLHF
TRBV5-4,TRBD2,TRBJ2-4,NA,TGTGCCAGCAGCTTGGGGGGGACTAGCGGATTAGCCAAAAACATTCAGTACTTC,CASSLGGTSGLAKNIQYF
TRBV27,NA,TRBJ1-1,once,TGTGCCAGCAGTTCCAGGGTTATGAACACTGAAGCTTTCTTT,CASSSRVMNTEAFF
TRBV27,NA,TRBJ2-1,once,TGTGCCAGCAGTTTAGCGGGGCTCAATGAGCAGTTCTTC,CASSLAGLNEQFF
TRBV7-9,NA,TRBJ2-5,NA,TGTGCCAGCAGCTTTCAAATTTCCCAAGAGACCCAGTACTTC,CASSFQISQETQYF
TRBV29-1,TRBD1,TRBJ2-4,NA,TGCAGCGTTATGGGACAGAAAAACATTCAGTACTTC,CSVMGQKNIQYF
TRBV27,TRBD1,TRBJ1-1,NA,TGTGCCAGCAGCAGAGGACAGGGGTACACTGAAGCTTTCTTT,CASSRGQGYTEAFF
TRBV6-5,TRBD1,TRBJ1-1,NA,TGTGCCAGTATTGACAGGGGGTTGACTGAAGCTTTCTTT,CASIDRGLTEAFF
TRBV18,NA,TRBJ1-1,NA,TGTGCCAGCTCAGGGCAGGAGAACACTGAAGCTTTCTTT,CASSGQENTEAFF
TRBV7-9,TRBD1,TRBJ2-5,NA,TGTGCCAGCAGCTTGGGACAGGGGGTCAGGGAGCAGTACTTC,CASSLGQGVREQYF
TRBV9,TRBD1,TRBJ2-3,NA,TGTGCCAGCAGCGTAGGATCCTGGACAGGGGGGGATACGCAGTATTTT,CASSVGSWTGGDTQYF
TRBV19,TRBD1,TRBJ1-1,NA,TGTGCCAGTAGTCCGGGACAGGGAAGCTTTGAAGCTTTCTTT,CASSPGQGSFEAFF
TRBV5-1,NA,TRBJ2-7,NA,TGCGCCAGCAGCTTGGGGACACAGAGCTCCTACGAGCAGTACTTC,CASSLGTQSSYEQYF
TRBV2,NA,TRBJ1-2,NA,TGTGCCAGCAGTGAACAGGTGAAGGCTGGCTACACCTTC,CASSEQVKAGYTF
TRBV7-8,NA,TRBJ2-5,once,TGTGCCAGCAGCCCCGGTGGGGCACCAACTCGGCAGCAGTACTTC,CASSPGGAPTRQQYF
TRBV7-2,TRBD1,TRBJ2-7,NA,TGTGCCAGCAGCCCGCCCGAAAAGGACAGGGGGCTTCCCCTCTACGAGCAGTACTTC,CASSPPEKDRGLPLYEQYF
TRBV2,TRBD1,TRBJ1-5,few,TGTGCCAGCACCGGACAGGGGGGGGGCAATCAGCCCCAGCATTTT,CASTGQGGGNQPQHF
TRBV9,TRBD2,TRBJ2-1,NA,TGTGCCAGCAGCGTAGATCAGCGGGGGTACAATGAGCAGTTCTTC,CASSVDQRGYNEQFF
TRBV19,NA,TRBJ1-1,few,TGTGCCAGTAGTTTTCAGGGAAGTCGGACTGAAGCTTTCTTT,CASSFQGSRTEAFF
TRBV14,TRBD1,TRBJ1-2,once,TGTGCCAGCAGTTTATCAGGGGGCTTCTATGGCTACACCTTC,CASSLSGGFYGYTF
TRBV4-1,TRBD1,TRBJ1-4,NA,TGCGCCAGCAGCCAAGAGGGACAGGCAGCAGCCTCAACTAATGAAAAACTGTTTTTT,CASSQEGQAAASTNEKLFF
TRBV15,TRBD1,TRBJ1-6,NA,TGTGCCACCAGCGCAGGGGGCATCTCCTATAATTCACCCCTCCACTTT,CATSAGGISYNSPLHF
TRBV11-3,TRBD1,TRBJ2-3,NA,TGTGCCAGCAGCTCCGGACAGGGATCAGATACGCAGTATTTT,CASSSGQGSDTQYF
TRBV9,TRBD2,TRBJ2-1,medium-sized,TGTGCCAGCAGCGTAGACTCAACCCTAGCGGGGGGCGGCAATGAGCAGTTCTTC,CASSVDSTLAGGGNEQFF
TRBV7-9,TRBD2,TRBJ2-7,NA,TGTGCCAGCAGCCCCGACGGGGGACTAGCGGGGGGGAGGGACGAGCAGTACTTC,CASSPDGGLAGGRDEQYF
TRBV9,NA,TRBJ1-5,NA,TGTGCCAGCAGCGTAGAGAAGAGCCCATTGGGCAATCAGCCCCAGCATTTT,CASSVEKSPLGNQPQHF
TRBV27,NA,TRBJ2-5,once,TGTGCCAGCAGTTCCGGAGAGACCCAGTACTTC,CASSSGETQYF